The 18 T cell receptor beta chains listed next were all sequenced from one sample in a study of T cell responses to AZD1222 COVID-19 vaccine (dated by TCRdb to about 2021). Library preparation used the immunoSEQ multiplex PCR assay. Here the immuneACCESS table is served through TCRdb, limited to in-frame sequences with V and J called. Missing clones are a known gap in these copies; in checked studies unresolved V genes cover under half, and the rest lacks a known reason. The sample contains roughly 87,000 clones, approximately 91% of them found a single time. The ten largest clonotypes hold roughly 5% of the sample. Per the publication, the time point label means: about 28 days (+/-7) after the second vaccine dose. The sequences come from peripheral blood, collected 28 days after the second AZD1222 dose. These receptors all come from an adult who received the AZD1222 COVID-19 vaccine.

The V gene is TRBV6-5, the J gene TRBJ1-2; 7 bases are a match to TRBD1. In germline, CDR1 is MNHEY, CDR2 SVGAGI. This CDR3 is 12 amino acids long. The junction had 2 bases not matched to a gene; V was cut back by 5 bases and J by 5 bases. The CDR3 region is CASSPGQYGYTF. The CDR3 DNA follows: TGTGCCAGCAGTCCGGGACAGTATGGCTACACCTTC.

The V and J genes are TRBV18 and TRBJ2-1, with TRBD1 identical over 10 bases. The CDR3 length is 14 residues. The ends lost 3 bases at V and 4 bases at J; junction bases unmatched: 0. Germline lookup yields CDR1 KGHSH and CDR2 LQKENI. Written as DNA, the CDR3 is TGTGCCAGCTCACCGGGACAGGGGTACAATGAGCAGTTCTTC. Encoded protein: CASSPGQGYNEQFF. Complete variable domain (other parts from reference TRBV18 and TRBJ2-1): NAGVMQNPRHLVRRRGQEARLRCSPMKGHSHVYWYRQLPEEGLKFMVYLQKENIIDESGMPKERFSAEFPKEGPSILRIQQVVRGDSAAYFCASSPGQGYNEQFFGPGTRLTVL.

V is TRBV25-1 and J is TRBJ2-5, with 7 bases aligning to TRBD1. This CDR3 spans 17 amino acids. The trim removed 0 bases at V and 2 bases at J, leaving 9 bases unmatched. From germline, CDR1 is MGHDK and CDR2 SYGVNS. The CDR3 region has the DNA TGTGCCAGCAGTGAATATGGGGGCAGGGGGAATCAAGAGACCCAGTACTTC. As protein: CASSEYGGRGNQETQYF.

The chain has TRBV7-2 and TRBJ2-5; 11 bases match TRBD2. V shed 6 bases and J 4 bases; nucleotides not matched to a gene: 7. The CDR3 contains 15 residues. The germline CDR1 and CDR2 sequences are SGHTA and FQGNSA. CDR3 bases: TGTGCCAGCAGATATAGCGGGGGGGCCGTAGAGACCCAGTACTTC. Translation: CASRYSGGAVETQYF.

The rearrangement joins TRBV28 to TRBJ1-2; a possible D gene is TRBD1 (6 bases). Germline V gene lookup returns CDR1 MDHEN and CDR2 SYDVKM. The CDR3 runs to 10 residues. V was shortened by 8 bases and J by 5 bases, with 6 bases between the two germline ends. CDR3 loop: CASQGYGYTF. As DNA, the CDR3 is TGTGCCAGCCAGGGGTATGGCTACACCTTC.

The CDR3 region is CASSEQSGTSGNTIYF. CDR3 DNA: TGTGCCAGCAGTGAACAATCGGGGACCTCTGGAAACACCATATATTTT. The chain employs TRBV6-1 and TRBJ1-3, with a tentative D call TRBD1 (5 bases). From germline, CDR1 is MNHNS and CDR2 SASEGT. The V end was cut by 2 bases, the J end by 0 bases, with 11 bases between. The CDR3 spans 16 residues.

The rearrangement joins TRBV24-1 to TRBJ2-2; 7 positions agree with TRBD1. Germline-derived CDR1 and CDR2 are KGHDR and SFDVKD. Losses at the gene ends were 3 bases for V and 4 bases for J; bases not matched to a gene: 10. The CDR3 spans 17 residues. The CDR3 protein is CATSDTTGTETTGELFF. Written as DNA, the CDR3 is TGTGCCACCAGTGATACTACCGGGACAGAGACCACCGGGGAGCTGTTTTTT.

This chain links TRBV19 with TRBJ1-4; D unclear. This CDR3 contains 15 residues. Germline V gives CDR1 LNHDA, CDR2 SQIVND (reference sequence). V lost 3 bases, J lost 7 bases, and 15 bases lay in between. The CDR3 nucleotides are TGTGCCAGTAGTATGGGAGGCGGGAGAGGTGAAAAACTGTTTTTT. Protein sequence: CASSMGGGRGEKLFF.

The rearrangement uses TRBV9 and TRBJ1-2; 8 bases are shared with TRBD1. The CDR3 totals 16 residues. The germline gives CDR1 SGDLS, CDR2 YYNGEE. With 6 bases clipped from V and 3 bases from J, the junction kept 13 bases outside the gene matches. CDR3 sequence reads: CASTTRSTGADYGYTF. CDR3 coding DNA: TGTGCCAGCACCACAAGATCGACAGGGGCAGACTATGGCTACACCTTC.

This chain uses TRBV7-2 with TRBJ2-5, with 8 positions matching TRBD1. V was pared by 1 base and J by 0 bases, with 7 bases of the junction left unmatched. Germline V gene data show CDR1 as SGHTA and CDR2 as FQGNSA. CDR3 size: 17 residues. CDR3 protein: CASSLGRTGIYQETQYF. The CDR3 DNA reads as TGTGCCAGCAGCTTAGGTCGGACAGGGATATACCAAGAGACCCAGTACTTC. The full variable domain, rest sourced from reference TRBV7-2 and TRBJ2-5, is GAGVSQSPSNKVTEKGKDVELRCDPISGHTALYWYRQSLGQGLEFLIYFQGNSAPDKSGLPSDRFSAERTGGSVSTLTIQRTQQEDSAVYLCASSLGRTGIYQETQYFGPGTRLLVL.

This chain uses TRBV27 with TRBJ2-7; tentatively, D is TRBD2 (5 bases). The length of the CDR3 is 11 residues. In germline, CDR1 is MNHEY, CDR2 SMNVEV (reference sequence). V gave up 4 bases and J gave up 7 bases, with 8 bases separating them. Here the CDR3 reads CASSSPGEQYF. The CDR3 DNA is TGTGCCAGCAGTTCCCCGGGAGAGCAGTACTTC.

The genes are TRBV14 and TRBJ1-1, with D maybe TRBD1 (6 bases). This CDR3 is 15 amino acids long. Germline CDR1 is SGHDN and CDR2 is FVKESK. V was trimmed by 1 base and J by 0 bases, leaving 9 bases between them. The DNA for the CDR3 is TGTGCCAGCAGCCAAGTGAGGGGGTTGAACACTGAAGCTTTCTTT. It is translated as CASSQVRGLNTEAFF.

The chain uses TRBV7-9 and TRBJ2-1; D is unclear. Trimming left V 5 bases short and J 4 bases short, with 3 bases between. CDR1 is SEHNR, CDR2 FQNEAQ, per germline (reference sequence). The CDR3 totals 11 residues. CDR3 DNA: TGTGCCAGCAGCCCTTACAATGAGCAGTTCTTC. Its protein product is CASSPYNEQFF.

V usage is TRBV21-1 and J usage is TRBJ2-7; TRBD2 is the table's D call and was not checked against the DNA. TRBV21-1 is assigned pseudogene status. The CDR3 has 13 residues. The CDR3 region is CASKRARVYEQYF. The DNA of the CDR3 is TGTGCCAGCAAGAGGGCCCGAGTGTACGAGCAGTACTTC.

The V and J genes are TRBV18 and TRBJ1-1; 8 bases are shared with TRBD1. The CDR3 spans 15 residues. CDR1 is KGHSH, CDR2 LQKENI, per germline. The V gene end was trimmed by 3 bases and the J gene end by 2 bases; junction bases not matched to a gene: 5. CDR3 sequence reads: CASSPGQAGNTEAFF. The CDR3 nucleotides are TGTGCCAGCTCACCGGGACAGGCGGGTAACACTGAAGCTTTCTTT.

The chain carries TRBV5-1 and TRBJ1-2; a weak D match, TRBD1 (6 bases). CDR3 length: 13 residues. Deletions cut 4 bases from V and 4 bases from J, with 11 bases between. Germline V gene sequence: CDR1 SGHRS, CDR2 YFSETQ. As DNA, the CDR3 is TGCGCCAGCAGCCCTGGACAGACCTATGGCTACACCTTC. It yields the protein CASSPGQTYGYTF.

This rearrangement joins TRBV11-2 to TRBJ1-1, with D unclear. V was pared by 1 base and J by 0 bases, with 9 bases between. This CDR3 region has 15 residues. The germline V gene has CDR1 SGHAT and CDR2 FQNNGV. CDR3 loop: CASSLVGSLNTEAFF. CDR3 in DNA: TGTGCCAGCAGCTTAGTGGGCAGTTTGAACACTGAAGCTTTCTTT.

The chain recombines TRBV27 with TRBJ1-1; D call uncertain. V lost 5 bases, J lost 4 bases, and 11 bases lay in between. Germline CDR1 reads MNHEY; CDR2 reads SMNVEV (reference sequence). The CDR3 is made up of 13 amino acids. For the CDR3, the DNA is TGTGCCAGCAGTCCCTCGTGGGGCACTGAAGCTTTCTTT. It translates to CASSPSWGTEAFF.